This TCR beta chain was identified in a study of blood T cells in healthy people across ages. A J-beta primer mix and a sample-barcoded 5' primer were used in a second PCR of about 7 to 12 cycles. TCRdb passed the 5' RACE reads through MiXCR, listing each CDR3 protein once. Found here are some 900,000 distinct CDR3 sequences, roughly 43% of them singletons; the top ten hold over 10%. The origin of this receptor is a man between 25 and 39 years old in good health. Sequenced sample: blood.

CDR3 in DNA: TGCGCCAGCAGCCAAGTCCCCCAGGCCTCCTTTGGCTACACCTTC. Its protein product is CASSQVPQASFGYTF. This rearrangement joins TRBV4-1 to TRBJ1-2; D is undetermined. The CDR3 extends over 15 amino acids. Per germline, CDR1 MGHRA and CDR2 YSYEKL. V was shortened by 1 base and J by 7 bases, with 16 bases between the two germline ends.